This T cell receptor (beta chain) comes out of a study of cytomegalovirus exposure and HLA in healthy donors. Background on the study: In terms of ancestry, the Caucasian-associated cluster contained roughly four fifths of the roughly 400 genotyped donors. Study findings and constraints: Reports indicate that TCR beta sequences accurately predicted the HLA-A and HLA-B alleles of most subjects. The study designated some 180 TCR beta chains cytomegalovirus-associated.

This CDR3 comprises 16 residues. Trimming removed 0 bases from V and 2 bases from J, with 14 bases in between. The germline V gene encodes CDR1 LGHNA and CDR2 YSLEER. The PCR made use of 60 Vbeta and 13 Jbeta primers. Method: immunoSEQ multiplex PCR; TCRdb's copy keeps in-frame clones and lacks some. The profile shows fewer than 150,000 clones, approximately 80% of them singletons. On this clone itself: Its antigen remains unknown.

Donors were nominally healthy when sampled, though unrecorded immune exposures were likely. V is TRBV4-3 and J is TRBJ2-7, with D maybe TRBD1 (5 bases). The TCR sequence derives from a male donor in good health and CMV-seronegative. What was sequenced was PBMCs. The CDR3 region is CASSQDFRAPTYEQYF. CDR3 sequence (DNA): TGCGCCAGCAGCCAAGATTTCAGGGCCCCCACCTACGAGCAGTACTTC.